Shown below are 15 T cell receptor beta chains from a single sample sequenced in a study of metastatic and nonmetastatic thyroid tumors. TCRdb reanalyzed the PCR reads with MiXCR. Of just over 8,000 clones listed, 20% to 30% are singletons. Among the patients, none had received any treatment before thyroid surgery. Specimen: tumor tissue. The receptors were gathered from a female donor with papillary thyroid cancer or a benign thyroid nodule (not recorded which). Some clones in this sample may be carry-over from other donors' samples.

This clone was counted at least ten times. The chain recombines TRBV4-1 with TRBJ1-2, with D perhaps matching TRBD1 (5 bases). The CDR3 extends over 17 amino acids. V lost 0 bases to trimming and J lost 2 bases, with 16 bases between them. Germline CDR1 reads MGHRA; CDR2 reads YSYEKL. CDR3 sequence (DNA): TGCGCCAGCAGCCAAGACCTACCGACAGCGAGGAACTATGGCTACACCTTC. Protein: CASSQDLPTARNYGYTF.

The V gene is TRBV5-1, the J gene TRBJ1-6; 9 bases map to TRBD1. With V trimmed by 4 bases and J by 5 bases, 10 bases remained unmatched. This CDR3 comprises 17 residues. Germline V lookup: CDR1 SGHRS, CDR2 YFSETQ. This chain's CDR3 is CASSLDARDRDNSPLHF. For the CDR3, the DNA is TGCGCCAGCAGCCTGGATGCTCGGGACAGGGATAATTCACCCCTCCACTTT.

This clone is judged medium-sized. The V gene is TRBV6-1, the J gene TRBJ2-1; 8 nucleotides align to TRBD2. The CDR3 totals 14 residues. V lost 6 bases and J lost 5; bases outside the gene matches: 6. Germline V CDR1 and CDR2: MNHNS, SASEGT. The CDR3 reads CASSKPGGHNEQFF. The CDR3 DNA is TGTGCCAGCAGCAAGCCGGGGGGGCACAATGAGCAGTTCTTC.

This clone was detected a few times. J is TRBJ1-1 and V is TRBV6-1, with D uncertain. Trimming left V 2 bases short and J 1 base short, with 11 bases between. The germline V gene has CDR1 MNHNS and CDR2 SASEGT. The CDR3 spans 15 residues. The CDR3 DNA reads TGTGCCAGCAGTGAAATCTCCGCAGGGAACACTGAAGCTTTCTTT. This translates into CASSEISAGNTEAFF.

This clone is labeled medium-sized (0.01 to 0.1%). V is TRBV15 and J is TRBJ1-2; possible D gene TRBD1, 6 bases. V was clipped by 0 bases and J by 7 bases, with 15 bases between them. Per germline, CDR1 LNHNV and CDR2 YYDKDF (reference sequence). There are 15 residues in the CDR3. The CDR3 nucleotides are TGTGCCACCAGCAGAGAAACTGACAGGCTCGGTGGCTACACCTTC. Protein product: CATSRETDRLGGYTF.

This clone appeared many times. CDR3 bases: TGCAGTGCTAGGCAGACTAGCGGGGGGGGTTACAATGAGCAGTTCTTC. It encodes CSARQTSGGGYNEQFF. The chain employs TRBV20-1 and TRBJ2-1, with 14 bases matching TRBD2. Germline V gene sequence: CDR1 DFQATT, CDR2 SNEGSKA (reference sequence). Trimming took 3 bases from V and 4 from J; bases not matched to a gene: 5. The CDR3 contains 16 residues.

This clone is categorized as medium-sized. The CDR3 region has the DNA TGTGCCAGCAGTTCCCGGGACAGGGAACCCCAGCATTTT. Residues: CASSSRDREPQHF. V usage is TRBV6-1 and J usage is TRBJ1-5; 9 bases are shared with TRBD1. The CDR3 sequence is 13 residues long. J gave up 10 bases and V 5 bases, and 6 bases lay outside the gene matches. Germline CDR1 and CDR2: MNHNS and SASEGT.

In DNA, the CDR3 is TGTGCCAGCAGCGCCGGCCGAACAGGGTATGGGGCCAACGTCCTGACTTTC. This translates into CASSAGRTGYGANVLTF. The rearrangement uses TRBV9 and TRBJ2-6, with a possible D match to TRBD1 (6 bases). Trimming left V 3 bases short and J 3 bases short, with 16 bases between. CDR1 and CDR2 from the germline V gene are SGDLS and YYNGEE. The CDR3 consists of 17 residues.

In nucleotides, the CDR3 is TGTGCCAGCAGGGATTTCGGGTCTGGAAACACCATATATTTT. This sequence encodes CASRDFGSGNTIYF. The chain employs TRBV6-1 and TRBJ1-3, with D unclear. The CDR3 runs 14 residues. CDR1 is MNHNS, CDR2 SASEGT, per germline. V lost 6 bases and J lost 1, with 10 bases in between.

The chain carries TRBV20-1 and TRBJ2-1; TRBD2 matches at 10 bases. V shed 3 bases and J 8 bases; nucleotides not matched to a gene: 7. In germline, CDR1 is DFQATT, CDR2 SNEGSKA (reference sequence). The CDR3 is made up of 14 amino acids. The CDR3 nucleotides are TGCAGTGCTAGCTCTAGCGGGAGTCTCCATGAGCAGTTCTTC. Amino acid sequence: CSASSSGSLHEQFF.

Of note for this clone: The junction does not match germline at one end; this may be a read error. This chain links TRBV6-2 or TRBV6-3 with TRBJ2-7; D gene ambiguous. The CDR3 contains 14 residues. Looked up from germline, CDR1 is MNHEY and CDR2 is SVGEGT. CDR3 DNA sequence: TGTGCCAGCACTTACATAGGCAGTGAGTACGAGCAGTACTTC. Translated: CASTYIGSEYEQYF.

J is TRBJ2-1 and V is TRBV5-4; possible D gene TRBD2, 6 bases. CDR3 length: 17 residues. The germline V and J ends were trimmed by 6 bases and 3 bases, with 22 bases remaining between them. Germline lookup yields CDR1 SGHNT and CDR2 YYREEE (reference sequence). CDR3: CASTSEGRRNGYNEQFF. The CDR3 bases are TGTGCCAGCACCTCGGAGGGAAGGAGGAACGGCTACAATGAGCAGTTCTTC.

This clone was picked up a small number of times. The chain is built from TRBV6-2 or TRBV6-3 and TRBJ2-7; no definite D call. Between the trimmed V and J ends, which lost 11 bases and 0 bases, there was a span of 20 bases. The CDR3 totals 15 residues. Germline V gene data show CDR1 as MNHEY and CDR2 as SVGEGT. The CDR3 bases are TGTGCCTCCTTTGGGCGGACCAACTTCTCCTACGAGCAGTACTTC. It yields the protein CASFGRTNFSYEQYF.

By proportion, this clone is medium-sized. This chain uses TRBV6-4 with TRBJ2-2, with D maybe TRBD2 (6 bases). The CDR3 runs 14 residues. V was clipped by 3 bases and J by 3 bases, with 8 bases between them. The V gene's germline CDR1 is MRHNA and CDR2 SNTAGT. This chain's CDR3 is CASSESGDTGELFF. In nucleotides, the CDR3 is TGTGCCAGCAGTGAGTCGGGAGACACCGGGGAGCTGTTTTTT.

This clone was detected only once. The V and J genes are TRBV5-1 and TRBJ1-2; 7 bases are shared with TRBD1. There are 15 residues in the CDR3. V was clipped by 1 base and J by 8 bases; unmatched bases: 11. CDR1 and CDR2 (germline): SGHRS, YFSETQ. The CDR3 reads CASSLSGQTREGYTF. The DNA of the CDR3 is TGCGCCAGCAGCTTGTCGGGACAGACCCGGGAGGGCTACACCTTC.